These T cell receptor beta chains were read from a single sample in a study of blood T cell repertoires in COVID-19. TCRdb's copy holds only in-frame clones and misses some; the assay was immunoSEQ multiplex PCR. This sample has about 170,000 clones, with around 82% found just once. Material: peripheral blood. These receptors were obtained from a woman older than 75 with acute or convalescent COVID-19. The CDR3 runs from the conserved cysteine through the conserved F or W. D genes are given only for firm matches. Clone size is given for some rows only: seen once, a few or many times, or a class if the clone is expanded.

v_gene	j_gene	d_gene	len	abundance	CDR3aa	CDR3nt
TRBV4-3	TRBJ2-3	TRBD2	16	NA	CASSLGLAGGSDTQYF	TGCGCCAGCAGCCTGGGACTAGCGGGGGGGTCCGATACGCAGTATTTT
TRBV19	TRBJ1-5	NA	12	NA	CASSMRDQPQHF	TGTGCCAGTAGTATGAGGGATCAGCCCCAGCATTTT
TRBV6-5	TRBJ1-1	TRBD1	13	few	CAGTRTGDTEAFF	TGTGCCGGAACCCGGACAGGGGACACTGAAGCTTTCTTT
TRBV5-1	TRBJ1-4	NA	15	NA	CASRWTATANEKLFF	TGCGCCAGCAGGTGGACAGCCACCGCGAATGAAAAACTGTTTTTT
TRBV9	TRBJ2-3	NA	15	NA	CASSVGQLSTDTQYF	TGTGCCAGCAGCGTAGGTCAACTAAGCACAGATACGCAGTATTTT
TRBV2	TRBJ2-2	NA	14	NA	CASRQYKASGELFF	TGTGCCAGCAGACAATATAAGGCTAGCGGGGAGCTGTTTTTT
TRBV6-5	TRBJ2-7	NA	14	NA	CASSSTPSLYEQYF	TGTGCCAGCAGTTCGACACCTTCGCTCTACGAGCAGTACTTC
TRBV7-2	TRBJ2-7	NA	11	NA	CASSLGVEQYF	TGTGCCAGCAGCCTCGGGGTCGAGCAGTACTTC
TRBV12-3/TRBV12-4	TRBJ1-1	NA	13	NA	CASSRGQNTEAFF	TGTGCCAGCAGTCGTGGACAGAACACTGAAGCTTTCTTT
TRBV7-2	TRBJ2-1	NA	18	NA	CASSLRRMGLSPYNEQFF	TGTGCCAGCAGCTTAAGGCGGATGGGACTTTCCCCCTACAATGAGCAGTTCTTC
TRBV7-3	TRBJ2-2	TRBD2	16	NA	CASSPLAGANTGELFF	TGTGCCAGCAGCCCCCTAGCGGGGGCAAACACCGGGGAGCTGTTTTTT
TRBV4-2	TRBJ2-3	TRBD1	15	NA	CASSQGTGTRDTQYF	TGTGCCAGCAGCCAAGGGACAGGGACTCGAGATACGCAGTATTTT
TRBV6-5	TRBJ2-7	NA	15	NA	CASSYPEGGTEEQYF	TGTGCCAGCAGTTACCCGGAGGGAGGTACGGAAGAGCAGTACTTC
TRBV3-1/TRBV3-2	TRBJ2-2	TRBD2	15	NA	CASSQTSGDTGELFF	TGTGCCAGCAGCCAAACTAGCGGTGACACCGGGGAGCTGTTTTTT
TRBV27	TRBJ1-1	NA	14	NA	CASSLNGGNTEAFF	TGTGCCAGCAGTTTAAACGGGGGGAACACTGAAGCTTTCTTT